The clone carrying this TCR beta chain was counted between two and nine times. Its antigen remains unknown. Sequenced material consisted of expressed TCRB transcripts (all of the isolated RNA was reverse transcribed). TCRdb's table, derived via immunoSEQ multiplex PCR, lists solely in-frame clones and lacks some. The sample includes some 290,000 clones, 14% of them seen just once. The data stem from a study of beta chain features in type 1 diabetes. Study-wide results and limits: HLA influence on TCRB rearrangement stayed unresolved here. TCRB CDR3 length was moderately but significantly reduced in all four CD4+ subsets of Type 1 diabetes patients. cDNA-based sequencing might over-represent cells highly expressing TCR.

Germline V gene sequence: CDR1 MDHEN, CDR2 SYDVKM. The V segment lost 5 bases and the J segment 4 bases; nucleotides outside the gene matches: 14. There are 17 residues in the CDR3. The rearrangement joins TRBV28 to TRBJ2-7, with 10 positions matching TRBD2. This TCR derives from a man aged 25 to 40 with type 1 diabetes. Specimen: naive CD4+ T cells from blood. Written as DNA, the CDR3 is TGTGCCAGCAGTGCGGGACGGTCTAGCGGGAGTGTGTACGAGCAGTACTTC. The encoded protein is CASSAGRSSGSVYEQYF.